The clone carrying this TCR beta chain was recorded a few times. Its antigen is not identified. A template switching step contributed a universal primer site, while unique molecular identifiers were present in the cDNA. MiXCR was run by TCRdb on the 5' RACE reads, yielding one entry per CDR3 protein. The sample has hundreds of thousands of distinct CDR3 sequences, roughly 18% seen once. V lost 6 bases to trimming and J lost 4 bases, with 9 bases between them. The CDR3 has 12 amino acids. This entry belongs to a study of identical twins. Study-level results: Conclusions came from cross-sectional statistical analysis, not from following the same donors.

The data were also submitted as part of a second study, on T cells expressing NK-cell markers. That work states: Also leading the CD3+CD56-NKG2C+ fraction in a handful of donors were these clonotypes.

The specimen was PBMCs. The sequence was obtained from a woman aged 18-29 years in good health. The chain links TRBV12-3 or TRBV12-4 to TRBJ1-2, with D uncertain. Here the CDR3 DNA reads TGTGCCAGCAGCCGGGAGATCTATGGCTACACCTTC. Its protein is CASSREIYGYTF.